This TCR beta chain was sequenced for a study of regulatory T cells in long-lasting Graves disease. Construction of the TCR beta libraries employed iRepertoire HTBI primers in conjunction with Arm-PCR of CDR3 regions. One entry per CDR3 protein results from TCRdb running MiXCR on the multiplex PCR reads. The table lists 400,000 to 550,000 distinct CDR3 sequences, 16% of them singletons. The CDR3 covers 16 residues. Trimming removed 3 bases from V and 5 bases from J; junction bases left unmatched: 12. CDR1 is LNHDA and CDR2 is SQIVND in the germline V gene (reference sequence). As to time point: newly diagnosed GD, antithyroid drugs for less than 3 months. The TCR library was prepared using RNA isolated from PBMCs. In addition, the sample was reused for a study of T cells in Graves' hyperthyroidism and ophthalmopathy.

This sequence joins TRBV19 and TRBJ1-1; 7 bases fit TRBD1. This TCR derives from a woman aged 18-30 years with Graves disease. The sample was peripheral blood mononuclear cells (PBMCs), taken at new diagnosis, from a patient treated with antithyroid drugs. DNA of the CDR3: TGTGCCAGTAGTATGATCTGGACAGGAGGAATGACTGAAGCTTTCTTT. Encoded protein: CASSMIWTGGMTEAFF.